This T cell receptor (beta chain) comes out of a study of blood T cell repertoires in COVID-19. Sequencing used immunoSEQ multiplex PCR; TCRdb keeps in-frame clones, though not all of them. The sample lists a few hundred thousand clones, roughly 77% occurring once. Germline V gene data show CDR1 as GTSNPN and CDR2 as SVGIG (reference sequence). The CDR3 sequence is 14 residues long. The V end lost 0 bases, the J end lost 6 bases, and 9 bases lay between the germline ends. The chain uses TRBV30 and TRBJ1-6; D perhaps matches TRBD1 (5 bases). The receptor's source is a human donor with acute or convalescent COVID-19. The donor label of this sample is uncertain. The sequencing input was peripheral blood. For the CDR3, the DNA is TGTGCCTGGAGTGTGGGGGGGGGTAATTCACCCCTCCACTTT. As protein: CAWSVGGGNSPLHF.